This T cell receptor beta chain is from a study of post-analysis software for immune sequencing data. Study information: Several disease courses (relapsing-remitting, secondary progressive and progressive-relapsing) of multiple sclerosis were included.

TCR beta cDNA libraries had unique molecular identifiers. Starting from approximately 1 to 10 million T cells, the study yielded about 500,000 cDNA molecules. TCRdb used MiXCR to reprocess the PCR reads, holding one entry per CDR3 protein. The sample carries roughly 700,000 distinct CDR3 sequences, 25% to 30% recorded once. This clonotype was observed a few times. The antigen is undetermined. Findings and caveats of the study: Samples from a shared batch, those prepared together, strongly co-clustered by F measure. When patients were compared with controls, roughly five TRBV segments were more frequent, TRBV5-6, TRBV5-1 and TRBV20-1 among them. A significant reduction in normalized Chao1 diversity was observed in multiple sclerosis patients versus controls.

This CDR3 is 16 amino acids long. J was trimmed by 3 bases and V by 3 bases; bases with no gene match: 8. Per the germline V gene, CDR1 is ENHRY and CDR2 is SYGVKD. The specimen was blood. This receptor was taken from a girl aged 5-17 years with multiple sclerosis. The genes are TRBV10-3 and TRBJ2-3, with 8 bases that match TRBD1. The CDR3 sequence: CAISDPGQGLTDTQYF. The CDR3, as DNA: TGTGCCATCAGTGACCCAGGACAGGGTTTAACAGATACGCAGTATTTT.